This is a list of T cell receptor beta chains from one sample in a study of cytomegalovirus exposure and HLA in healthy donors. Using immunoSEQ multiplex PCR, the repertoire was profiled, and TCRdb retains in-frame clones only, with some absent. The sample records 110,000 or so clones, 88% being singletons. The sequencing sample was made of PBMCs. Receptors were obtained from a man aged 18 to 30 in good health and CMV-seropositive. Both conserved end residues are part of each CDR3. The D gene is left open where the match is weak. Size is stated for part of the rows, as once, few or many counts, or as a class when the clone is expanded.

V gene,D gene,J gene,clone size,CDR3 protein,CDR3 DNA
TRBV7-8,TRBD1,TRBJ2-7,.,CASSLTQGANEQYF,TGTGCCAGCAGCTTAACCCAGGGGGCGAACGAGCAGTACTTC
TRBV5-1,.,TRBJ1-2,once,CASSLEGLAPYYGYTF,TGCGCCAGCAGCTTGGAGGGACTGGCCCCTTACTATGGCTACACCTTC
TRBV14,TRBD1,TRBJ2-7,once,CASSDRESSYEQYF,TGTGCCAGCAGCGACAGGGAAAGCTCCTACGAGCAGTACTTC
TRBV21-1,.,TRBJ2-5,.,CASSKVRRGWETQYF,TGTGCCAGCAGCAAAGTCAGGAGGGGATGGGAGACCCAGTACTTC
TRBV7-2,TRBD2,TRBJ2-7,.,CASNPGTSFEQYF,TGTGCCAGCAACCCCGGGACTAGCTTCGAGCAGTACTTC
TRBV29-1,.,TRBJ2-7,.,CSVVLADSYEQYF,TGCAGCGTTGTACTAGCTGATTCCTACGAGCAGTACTTC
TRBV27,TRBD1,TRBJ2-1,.,CASKQGYYNEQFF,TGTGCCAGCAAACAGGGGTACTACAATGAGCAGTTCTTC
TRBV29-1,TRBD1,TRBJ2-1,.,CSVGQGLYGEQFF,TGCAGCGTTGGACAGGGGCTGTACGGTGAGCAGTTCTTC
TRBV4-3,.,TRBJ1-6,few,CASSQGDEVTPLHF,TGCGCCAGCAGCCAAGGAGATGAAGTAACACCCCTCCACTTT
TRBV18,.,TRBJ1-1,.,CASSQKTGIQAFF,TGTGCCAGCTCACAAAAGACCGGGATCCAAGCTTTCTTT
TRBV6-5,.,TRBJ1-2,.,CASSYSIRGYGYTF,TGTGCCAGCAGTTACTCGATCAGAGGGTATGGCTACACCTTC
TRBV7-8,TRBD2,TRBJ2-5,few,CASSSPGRLAKETQYF,TGTGCCAGCAGCTCCCCCGGTAGACTAGCGAAAGAGACCCAGTACTTC
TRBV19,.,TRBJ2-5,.,CASSTAPGETQYF,TGTGCCAGTTCCACCGCCCCGGGGGAGACCCAGTACTTC
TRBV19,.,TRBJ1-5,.,CASRRPGGQPQHF,TGTGCCAGTAGGAGACCAGGTGGTCAGCCCCAGCATTTT
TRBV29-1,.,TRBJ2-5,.,CSVEERQETQYF,TGCAGCGTTGAGGAGCGGCAAGAGACCCAGTACTTC
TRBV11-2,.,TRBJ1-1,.,CASSYFMNTEAFF,TGTGCCAGCAGCTACTTCATGAACACTGAAGCTTTCTTT
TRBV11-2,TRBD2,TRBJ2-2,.,CASRKPAGGRSIGTGELFF,TGTGCCAGCAGGAAACCGGCGGGGGGCAGGTCTATCGGGACCGGGGAGCTGTTTTTT
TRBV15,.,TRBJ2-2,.,CATSSQNTGELFF,TGTGCCACCAGCAGTCAGAACACCGGGGAGCTGTTTTTT
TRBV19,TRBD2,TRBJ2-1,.,CASRGGLSYNEQFF,TGTGCCAGTCGCGGGGGGCTTAGCTACAATGAGCAGTTCTTC
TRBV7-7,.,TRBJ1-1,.,CASSPEGTTEAFF,TGTGCTAGCAGCCCCGAGGGGACAACTGAAGCTTTCTTT